This T cell receptor (beta chain) was sequenced in a study of tumor-infiltrating lymphocytes in oesophageal squamous cell carcinoma. Germline trimming cut 2 bases from V and 13 bases from J; bases unmatched to any gene: 17. CDR3 length: 16 amino acids. In its sample, this clonotype was seen once. Using its own MiXCR run on the PCR reads, TCRdb lists one record per CDR3 protein. The sample contains around 16,000 distinct CDR3 sequences, 44% of which appear only once. Sequencing input: blood. This TCR was recovered from a female donor with esophageal squamous cell carcinoma. This chain links TRBV12-3 or TRBV12-4 with TRBJ2-4; 7 positions agree with TRBD2. The chain's CDR3 is CASSLRGPSPGREQYF. For the CDR3, the DNA is TGTGCCAGCAGTTTAAGAGGTCCTAGCCCGGGGAGGGAGCAGTACTTC.